This entry lists 8 T cell receptor beta chains sequenced from one sample in a study of chemoradiotherapy in HPV16-positive cancers. Method: immunoSEQ multiplex PCR; TCRdb's copy keeps in-frame clones and lacks some. This table holds fewer than 40,000 clones, approximately 88% found once. Sequenced material: blood, taken from a patient who underwent chemoradiotherapy. All receptors come from a human donor with HPV-associated anogenital cancer.

The chain links TRBV6-1 to TRBJ2-1; TRBD2 matches at 7 bases. Unmatched junction bases numbered 6, after V lost 10 bases and J lost 0 bases. The CDR3 sequence is 14 residues long. CDR1 is MNHNS and CDR2 is SASEGT in the germline V gene. The CDR3 loop is CATQTGGSYNEQFF. CDR3 DNA: TGTGCCACCCAGACGGGGGGCTCCTACAATGAGCAGTTCTTC.

The table lists this clone with a count of one. The chain recombines TRBV5-1 with TRBJ1-1, with 10 bases aligning to TRBD1. With V trimmed by 4 bases and J by 4 bases, 7 bases remained unmatched. The CDR3 covers 15 residues. Germline loops: CDR1 SGHRS, CDR2 YFSETQ. CDR3 in DNA: TGCGCCAGCAGCGACCGGGACAGGGGTTCCACTGAAGCTTTCTTT. Translation gives CASSDRDRGSTEAFF.

The V call is TRBV29-1, the J call TRBJ2-1; D possibly corresponds to TRBD2 (6 bases). Germline-derived CDR1 and CDR2 are SQVTM and ANQGSEA. The length of the CDR3 is 11 residues. V shed 6 bases and J shed 9 bases, with 12 bases lying between them. CDR3 region: CSVVLALEQFF. The CDR3 DNA sequence: TGCAGCGTCGTACTAGCACTTGAGCAGTTCTTC.

The V and J genes are TRBV4-1 and TRBJ2-2; TRBD2 matches 15 bases. Germline values: CDR1 MGHRA, CDR2 YSYEKL. The CDR3 totals 20 residues. The trim removed 6 bases at V and 1 base at J, leaving 12 bases unmatched. In DNA form, the CDR3 reads TGCGCCAGCAGTTATTTACCGGGACTAGCGGGGGGTAGGAACACCGGGGAGCTGTTTTTT. Its protein is CASSYLPGLAGGRNTGELFF.

The chain employs TRBV5-1 and TRBJ2-1, with D possibly being TRBD1 (6 bases). The CDR3 length is 14 residues. The ends were cut back, 4 bases at V and 2 bases at J, with 10 bases in the middle. Looked up from germline, CDR1 is SGHRS and CDR2 is YFSETQ. The CDR3 loop reads CASSTGQTYNEQFF. In DNA, the CDR3 is TGCGCCAGCAGCACCGGACAGACCTACAATGAGCAGTTCTTC. Full variable domain (rest looked up from reference TRBV5-1 and TRBJ2-1): KAGVTQTPRYLIKTRGQQVTLSCSPISGHRSVSWYQQTPGQGLQFLFEYFSETQRNKGNFPGRFSGRQFSNSRSEMNVSTLELGDSALYLCASSTGQTYNEQFFGPGTRLTVL.

The chain recombines TRBV6-5 with TRBJ2-7; D gene unclear. The CDR3 has 11 residues. CDR1 and CDR2 (germline): MNHEY, SVGAGI. Between the trimmed V and J ends, which lost 6 bases and 7 bases, there was a span of 10 bases. The CDR3 here is CASSRLGEQYF. DNA of the CDR3: TGTGCCAGCAGCCGACTTGGGGAGCAGTACTTC.

This clone occurred once. The chain carries TRBV6-5 and TRBJ1-1, with D perhaps matching TRBD1 (5 bases). V dropped 5 bases and J dropped 5 bases, with 18 bases sitting between them. The CDR3 is made up of 15 amino acids. CDR1 is MNHEY and CDR2 is SVGAGI in the germline V gene. CDR3 loop: CASSPVVRGLTEAFF. The CDR3 DNA reads TGTGCCAGCAGTCCAGTCGTGAGGGGTTTAACTGAAGCTTTCTTT.

This sequence joins TRBV5-8 and TRBJ2-3, with a tentative D call TRBD2 (5 bases). This CDR3 contains 15 residues. Trimming pared 0 bases from V and 3 bases from J, leaving 11 bases between. Germline V gene lookup returns CDR1 SGHTS and CDR2 YDEGEE. For the CDR3, the DNA is TGTGCCAGCAGCTTGGAAAAACTAGAAACAGATACGCAGTATTTT. This sequence encodes CASSLEKLETDTQYF.